The rows below give T cell receptor beta chains drawn from one sample of a study of control samples from healthy donors and cancer patients. The protocol was immunoSEQ multiplex PCR, while the TCRdb copy is restricted to in-frame clones and leaves out a portion. The sample has 170,000 or so clones; 80% to 95% are singletons. Specimen: blood. The receptor source for this set is a man aged 18 to 30 in good health. Both conserved end residues are part of each CDR3. D genes are given only for firm matches. Some rows have no size entry. The others give once, few or many, or a class for an expanded clone.

NA TRBJ2-7 TRBV28 NA TGTGCCAGCAGCCAGACAGTCTACGAGCAGTACTTC CASSQTVYEQYF
TRBD1 TRBJ1-1 TRBV2 NA TGTGCCAGCAGAGAAGACAGGGACACTGAAGCTTTCTTT CASREDRDTEAFF
TRBD2 TRBJ2-3 TRBV7-6 NA TGTGCCAGCAGCTTAGTTAGCGGGGGGGCCTTAGGCACAGATACGCAGTATTTT CASSLVSGGALGTDTQYF
TRBD1 TRBJ1-6 TRBV10-3 NA TGTGCCACTCAGGGGGCGGGCAATTCACCCCTCCACTTT CATQGAGNSPLHF
NA TRBJ2-3 TRBV30 NA TGTGCCTGGAGTGTAGGGGACACAAGCACAGATACGCAGTATTTT CAWSVGDTSTDTQYF
NA TRBJ2-3 TRBV12-3/TRBV12-4 NA TGTGCCAGCAGCCGCACAGATACGCAGTATTTT CASSRTDTQYF
TRBD1 TRBJ2-1 TRBV9 NA TGTGCCAGCAGCGTCGGACAGGGGTATAACAATGAGCAGTTCTTC CASSVGQGYNNEQFF
TRBD1 TRBJ1-6 TRBV7-3 NA TGTGCCAGCAGCTCAGGACAGGCCTCACCCCTCCACTTT CASSSGQASPLHF
TRBD2 TRBJ2-3 TRBV29-1 NA TGCAGCGTGGGGACTAGCGGGGGCCGGGGAGATACGCAGTATTTT CSVGTSGGRGDTQYF
NA TRBJ2-1 TRBV5-6 NA TGTGCCAGCAGCTTGAGAGATGAGCAGTTCTTC CASSLRDEQFF
NA TRBJ2-1 TRBV19 NA TGTGCCAGTAGTATGGGGTCAGGGCGGGGACGCTTGGTGGGGGAGCAGTTCTTC CASSMGSGRGRLVGEQFF
TRBD1 TRBJ1-5 TRBV19 NA TGTGCCAGTAGTAGACGGGACAGGGGGGTCAGCAATCAGCCCCAGCATTTT CASSRRDRGVSNQPQHF
TRBD1 TRBJ2-7 TRBV5-1 NA TGCGCCAGCAGCCCTGGGGGGACAGGGGACGGCGAGCAGTACTTC CASSPGGTGDGEQYF
NA TRBJ1-2 TRBV21-1 NA TGTGCCAGCACCCCTCCGGGAAGACAGGGACATGGCTACACCTTC CASTPPGRQGHGYTF
TRBD2 TRBJ2-1 TRBV18 NA TGTGCCAGCTCACCTACGGGACTAGCGGGGGAGAATGAGCAGTTCTTC CASSPTGLAGENEQFF
NA TRBJ1-5 TRBV15 NA TGTGCCACCCGACGAAATGAAGGGGCTCATCAGCCCCAGCATTTT CATRRNEGAHQPQHF
TRBD1 TRBJ1-1 TRBV7-9 NA TGTGCCAGCACCCCCCCGACAGGGGGTATAACAGGGACTGAAGCTTTCTTT CASTPPTGGITGTEAFF
TRBD1 TRBJ1-2 TRBV29-1 NA TGCAGCATTGAACGACAGGGGGCTGTAGGGGGCTACACCTTC CSIERQGAVGGYTF
NA TRBJ1-2 TRBV20-1 NA TGCAGTGCTAGTCTGGGTCTCAGGGACTATGGCTACACCTTC CSASLGLRDYGYTF
TRBD2 TRBJ2-5 TRBV18 NA TGTGCCAGCTCACAAGCTAGCGGGGGGCAAGAGACCCAGTACTTC CASSQASGGQETQYF
NA TRBJ1-2 TRBV12-3/TRBV12-4 NA TGTGCCAGCAACACCCGGGCACTGTACGGCTACACCTTC CASNTRALYGYTF
TRBD1 TRBJ1-5 TRBV5-8 NA TGTGCCAGCAGCCTGACGGACAGGGCCAATCAGCCCCAGCATTTT CASSLTDRANQPQHF
NA TRBJ2-1 TRBV12-2 NA TGTGCAAGTCGCTTAGATAGGACAGGAACAATATCCCACAATGAGCAGTTCTTC CASRLDRTGTISHNEQFF
NA TRBJ2-3 TRBV15 NA TGTGCCACCAGCAGGGCAGTGGATACGCAGTATTTT CATSRAVDTQYF
NA TRBJ1-1 TRBV6-5 NA TGTGCCAGCAGCTTAACCCGGAACACTGAAGCTTTCTTT CASSLTRNTEAFF
NA TRBJ1-5 TRBV7-2 NA TGTGCCAGCAGCTTAGTGAGCAATCAGCCCCAGCATTTT CASSLVSNQPQHF
NA TRBJ2-3 TRBV21-1 NA TGTGCCAGCAGCAAAGCGGGGGGTGATACGCAGTATTTT CASSKAGGDTQYF
NA TRBJ2-5 TRBV5-1 NA TGCGCCAGCAGTTATTCATACCGGGGAGAGACCCAGTACTTC CASSYSYRGETQYF
TRBD2 TRBJ2-1 TRBV7-3 once TGTGCCAGCAGCCAAAGCGGGGGGGCCTCCAATGAGCAGTTCTTC CASSQSGGASNEQFF
NA TRBJ2-5 TRBV5-8 NA TGTGCCAGCAGCTTGAGCCAGGGTGTCGAGACCCAGTACTTC CASSLSQGVETQYF
NA TRBJ2-3 TRBV11-2 NA TGTGCCAGCCTAGGAGCTGGAACAGATACGCAGTATTTT CASLGAGTDTQYF
NA TRBJ1-4 TRBV18 NA TGTGCCAGCTCACCAACCCAGGAACAGGAAAAACTGTTTTTT CASSPTQEQEKLFF
NA TRBJ2-7 TRBV4-1 NA TGCGCCAGCAGCCTGGAGGGACAGCGGGGAATCTACGAGCAGTACTTC CASSLEGQRGIYEQYF
NA TRBJ2-3 TRBV5-4 once TGTGCCAGCAGCCTCCAGGAGTCAAGGACGCAGTATTTT CASSLQESRTQYF
TRBD2 TRBJ2-7 TRBV30 NA TGTGCCCTGAGCGGGGTATCCTACGAGCAGTACTTC CALSGVSYEQYF
NA TRBJ1-5 TRBV19 NA TGTGCCAGTACCTACACCAGCGGGAATCAGCCCCAGCATTTT CASTYTSGNQPQHF
TRBD1 TRBJ2-3 TRBV30 NA TGTGCCTGGAACCGGGACAGCCAGGGCACAGATACGCAGTATTTT CAWNRDSQGTDTQYF
NA TRBJ1-2 TRBV30 once TGTGCCTGGAGTGACGGTAACTATGGCTACACCTTC CAWSDGNYGYTF
NA TRBJ2-1 TRBV5-1 NA TGCGCCAGCAGCTCGGTAGGGGGGGGCCCCCCCCCAGAGCAGTTCTTC CASSSVGGGPPPEQFF
NA TRBJ2-7 TRBV5-5 NA TGTGCCAGCAGCTTATCACAGGGAGTTCCCTACGAGCAGTACTTC CASSLSQGVPYEQYF
TRBD1 TRBJ2-7 TRBV5-5 once TGTGCCAGCAGCTCCTCGACAGGGGTCCTCTACGAGCAGTACTTC CASSSSTGVLYEQYF
NA TRBJ1-5 TRBV3-1/TRBV3-2 NA TGTGCCAGCAGCTCCTCGGGTCTCAATCAGCCCCAGCATTTT CASSSSGLNQPQHF
TRBD1 TRBJ1-4 TRBV18 NA TGTGCCAGCTCACCACTGGGACAGCCGAATGAAAAACTGTTTTTT CASSPLGQPNEKLFF
NA TRBJ2-2 TRBV7-9 NA TGTGCCAGCAGCTCGGACCGATTTCGCGGGGAGCTGTTTTTT CASSSDRFRGELFF
NA TRBJ1-4 TRBV6-1 NA TGTGCCAGCAGTGAAATAGGGACTAATGAAAAACTGTTTTTT CASSEIGTNEKLFF
NA TRBJ2-5 TRBV6-2/TRBV6-3 NA TGTGCCAGCAGTACCGAGTACGAGCGGGTAAGAGTTGAAGAGACCCAGTACTTC CASSTEYERVRVEETQYF
TRBD1 TRBJ2-5 TRBV11-2 NA TGTGCCAGCATGGTAACGACAGGGGTTTCAGAGACCCAGTACTTC CASMVTTGVSETQYF
TRBD2 TRBJ2-2 TRBV6-1 NA TGTGCCAGCAGTGAACTAGCGGGGGGCACCGGGGAGCTGTTTTTT CASSELAGGTGELFF
TRBD1 TRBJ2-7 TRBV19 NA TGTGCCAGTAGTAAGAAATACAGGGGGGAAACCTACGAGCAGTACTTC CASSKKYRGETYEQYF
NA TRBJ2-1 TRBV11-3 NA TGTGCCAGCAGCTCCGACAGCTACAATGAGCAGTTCTTC CASSSDSYNEQFF
NA TRBJ2-2 TRBV5-5 NA TGTGCCAGCAGCTTGGGGGGGACCGGGGAGCTGTTTTTT CASSLGGTGELFF
TRBD1 TRBJ1-5 TRBV5-6 NA TGTGCCAGCAGCTTGGGGGGACAGGATAGCAATCAGCCCCAGCATTTT CASSLGGQDSNQPQHF
TRBD1 TRBJ2-3 TRBV27 NA TGTGCCAGCAGCTCCGGACAGGGCAGCACAGATACGCAGTATTTT CASSSGQGSTDTQYF
NA TRBJ1-2 TRBV7-9 NA TGTGCCAGCTCGTCTAACTATGGCTACACCTTC CASSSNYGYTF
NA TRBJ1-1 TRBV30 NA TGTGCCTGGAGCGACGGAACGAACACTGAAGCTTTCTTT CAWSDGTNTEAFF
NA TRBJ2-3 TRBV19 NA TGTGCCAGTAGCTTCACTAGCTCCACAGATACGCAGTATTTT CASSFTSSTDTQYF
TRBD1 TRBJ1-2 TRBV12-3/TRBV12-4 NA TGTGCCAGCAGTGGACAGGGGAACTATGGCTACACCTTC CASSGQGNYGYTF
TRBD2 TRBJ2-3 TRBV5-4 NA TGTGCCAGCAGCTTCCCGGGACTAGCGGGGGGGTTGGATACGCAGTATTTT CASSFPGLAGGLDTQYF
NA TRBJ2-2 TRBV4-1 NA TGCGCCAGCAGCCAAGATAAGGGGTCCGGGGAGCTGTTTTTT CASSQDKGSGELFF